These 21 T cell receptor beta chains were all obtained from the same sample, sequenced in a study of prognosis after radiotherapy for stage I lung cancer. With two-round multiplex PCR, TCR beta CDR3 sequences were amplified from genomic DNA. Round-one PCR had primers specific to each TRBV and TRBJ gene. TCRdb independently ran MiXCR on the multiplex PCR reads; one entry per CDR3 protein. The sample includes over 15,000 distinct CDR3 sequences, around two fifths of them seen just once. The material was PBMCs, obtained before or after stereotactic body radiation therapy (not recorded which). These receptor sequences come from a donor over 45 with non-small cell lung cancer.

As for this clonotype: At one end, the junction sequence differs from germline, possibly due to a read error. In DNA, the CDR3 is TGTGCTAGCATCACGGGACAGTGGGCGGGGGAGCAGTACTTC. Translation: CASITGQWAGEQYF. The chain joins TRBV7-7 to TRBJ2-7; D may be TRBD1 (7 bases). The CDR3 spans 14 residues. Germline CDR1 SSHAT, CDR2 FNYEAQ (reference sequence).

This clonotype was counted at least ten times. The chain uses TRBV3-1 and TRBJ2-3, with D perhaps TRBD2 (6 bases). In germline, CDR1 is LGHDT, CDR2 YNNKEL (reference sequence). CDR3 size: 16 residues. V was shortened by 1 base and J by 2 bases, with 13 bases between the two germline ends. CDR3 sequence (DNA): TGTGCCAGCAGCCAAGGACCGGGAGTCAACACAGATACGCAGTATTTT. This codes for CASSQGPGVNTDTQYF.

This clonotype was observed at least ten times. The rearrangement links TRBV11-3 to TRBJ2-1, with D possibly being TRBD1 (6 bases). The CDR3 length is 13 residues. Looked up from germline, CDR1 is SGHNT and CDR2 is YENEEA. V was shortened by 3 bases and J by 6 bases, with 9 bases between the two germline ends. As DNA, the CDR3 is TGTGCCAGCAGCTTCTACAGGGCCAATGAGCAGTTCTTC. Translating it yields CASSFYRANEQFF.

Notes on this clonotype: This clone may be a read error of a much larger clone one base away. The chain links TRBV5-4 to TRBJ1-2; D is unresolved. The ends were cut back, 2 bases at V and 4 bases at J, with 6 bases in the middle. This CDR3 spans 12 amino acids. From germline, CDR1 is SGHNT and CDR2 YYREEE (reference sequence). Written as DNA, the CDR3 is TGTGCCAGCAGCTTCAATCCCTATGGCTACACCTTC. Amino acid sequence: CASSFNPYGYTF.

Comments on this clonotype: Only one base separates this from a far larger clonotype, so it likely reflects a read error. The chain combines TRBV6-2 or TRBV6-3 with TRBJ2-5, with unresolved D. V was shortened by 2 bases and J by 1 base, with 14 bases between the two germline ends. Germline assignment: CDR1 MNHEY and CDR2 SVGEGT. The CDR3 consists of 16 residues. In DNA form, the CDR3 reads TGTGCCAGCAGTTACAACTTTAGGAGCTGCCAAGAGACCCAGTACTTC. Translated, it gives CASSYNFRSCQETQYF.

This clonotype was observed many times. The J gene is TRBJ1-1, the V gene TRBV7-9; the match to TRBD1 covers 8 bases. The ends lost 5 bases at V and 5 bases at J; junction bases unmatched: 4. The germline CDR1 and CDR2 sequences are SEHNR and FQNEAQ (reference sequence). The CDR3 contains 13 residues. CDR3: CASSRTGSTEAFF. The CDR3 DNA sequence: TGTGCCAGCAGCCGGACAGGGTCAACTGAAGCTTTCTTT.

Comment on this clonotype: A single base is all that separates this from a far larger clone, so a read error is likely. The DNA of the CDR3 is TGTGCCAGCACCGGGACTAGCGTGGACGGAAGCGGGGAGCTGTTTTTT. It yields the protein CASTGTSVDGSGELFF. The rearrangement uses TRBV6-5 and TRBJ2-2; 10 bases agree with TRBD2. The CDR3 totals 16 residues. Germline values: CDR1 MNHEY, CDR2 SVGAGI. J lost 7 bases, V lost 7 bases, and 12 bases had no gene match.

The V gene is TRBV5-1, the J gene TRBJ2-6; no clear D. The CDR3 contains 15 residues. CDR1 and CDR2 (germline): SGHRS, YFSETQ. V lost 4 bases, J lost 0 bases, and 8 bases lay in between. The CDR3 DNA follows: TGCGCCAGCAGCCCGCAAAGCTCTGGGGCCAACGTCCTGACTTTC. Amino acid sequence: CASSPQSSGANVLTF.

In its sample, this clonotype was seen many times. The chain couples TRBV5-1 to TRBJ2-2, with a possible D match to TRBD2 (6 bases). The CDR3 loop spans 15 amino acids. V shed 2 bases and J shed 5 bases, with 13 bases lying between them. Germline V gene lookup returns CDR1 SGHRS and CDR2 YFSETQ. As DNA, the CDR3 is TGCGCCAGCAGCTTCTCGCAGGGAGGAACCGGGGAGCTGTTTTTT. This translates into CASSFSQGGTGELFF.

Ten or more counts support this clonotype. This chain joins TRBV20-1 and TRBJ2-1; D not certain. Trimming left V 3 bases short and J 4 bases short, with 1 base between. Germline CDR1 is DFQATT and CDR2 is SNEGSKA (reference sequence). The CDR3 spans 10 residues. The CDR3 spells CSASYNEQFF. The CDR3 DNA sequence: TGCAGTGCTAGTTACAATGAGCAGTTCTTC.

The rearrangement links TRBV7-9 to TRBJ2-2; maybe TRBD1 (5 bases). Trimming shortened V by 1 base and J by 5 bases, and 14 bases separated the two germline ends. From germline, CDR1 is SEHNR and CDR2 FQNEAQ (reference sequence). The CDR3 spans 16 residues. The CDR3 DNA follows: TGTGCCAGCAGCTTAGAAGCATCATCAGGGACCGGGGAGCTGTTTTTT. This gives the protein CASSLEASSGTGELFF.

This clonotype occurred many times. The chain uses TRBV11-3 and TRBJ2-7; TRBD1 matches at 10 bases. V lost 5 bases to trimming and J lost 2 bases; unmatched junction nucleotides: 18. Germline CDR1 SGHNT, CDR2 YENEEA. This CDR3 is built from 19 residues. The DNA for the CDR3 is TGTGCCAGCAGCCCAAGCCCCGGGACAGGGGACTTTGAACCCTACGAGCAGTACTTC. This gives the protein CASSPSPGTGDFEPYEQYF.

A remark on this clonotype: A far larger clone is one base from this, pointing to a likely read error. The CDR3 reads CASSEVHGAANTGELFF. CDR3 in DNA: TGTGCCAGCAGTGAAGTGCACGGGGCCGCGAACACCGGGGAGCTGTTTTTT. The chain carries TRBV6-4 and TRBJ2-2, with D perhaps assigned TRBD1 or TRBD2 (5 bases each). The germline CDR1 and CDR2 sequences are MRHNA and SNTAGT. This CDR3 spans 17 amino acids. Trimming took off 3 bases at V and 0 bases at J, with 14 bases between the two ends.

This clonotype was picked up many times. V is TRBV2 and J is TRBJ2-3; 16 bases are shared with TRBD2. The V gene end was trimmed by 9 bases and the J gene end by 0 bases; junction bases not matched to a gene: 3. This CDR3 contains 16 residues. CDR1 and CDR2 from the germline V gene are SNHLY and FYNNEI. CDR3 protein: CARGGLAGGSTDTQYF. CDR3 bases: TGTGCCAGGGGGGGACTAGCGGGGGGGAGCACAGATACGCAGTATTTT.

A note on this clonotype: A far larger clone is only one base removed, so a read error is likely. The chain carries TRBV7-2 and TRBJ2-1, with no clear D. With 4 bases removed from V and 10 bases from J, the gap between germline ends came to 8 bases. Germline assignment: CDR1 SGHTA and CDR2 FQGNSA. This CDR3 is built from 11 residues. The CDR3: CASSSFSEQFF. The CDR3 nucleotides are TGTGCCAGCAGCTCCTTTAGCGAGCAGTTCTTC.

This clonotype was picked up a small number of times. The likely explanation is a read error, given a far larger clone one base away. This chain connects TRBV6-1 to TRBJ2-3, with D possibly matching TRBD2 (7 bases). Germline V gene data show CDR1 as MNHNS and CDR2 as SASEGT. The CDR3 length is 15 residues. V lost 3 bases to trimming and J lost 8 bases, with 18 bases between them. Written as DNA, the CDR3 is TGTGCCAGCAGTGACTCGACTAGCTGGGGGGCTACGCAGTATTTT. This sequence encodes CASSDSTSWGATQYF.

This clonotype was observed once. V and J are TRBV2 and TRBJ1-3; TRBD1 matches at 9 bases. This CDR3 spans 15 amino acids. J gave up 8 bases and V 2 bases, and 7 bases lay outside the gene matches. The germline gives CDR1 SNHLY, CDR2 FYNNEI. The CDR3 spells CASSERQRTGDTIYF. CDR3 DNA: TGTGCCAGCAGTGAACGTCAGCGGACAGGGGACACCATATATTTT.

In this sample, this clonotype turned up many times. The rearrangement links TRBV6-5 to TRBJ2-5; unclear D gene. The length of the CDR3 is 12 residues. CDR1 and CDR2 from the germline V gene are MNHEY and SVGAGI. Trimming took 0 bases from V and 7 from J, leaving 6 bases between them. CDR3 region: CASSYSGGTQYF. DNA of the CDR3: TGTGCCAGCAGTTACTCGGGCGGGACCCAGTACTTC.

This clonotype was counted at least ten times. The chain employs TRBV20-1 and TRBJ2-1, with 9 bases lining up with TRBD2. V was pared by 0 bases and J by 3 bases, with 9 bases of the junction left unmatched. The germline CDR1 and CDR2 sequences are DFQATT and SNEGSKA (reference sequence). The CDR3 runs to 17 residues. The CDR3 DNA follows: TGCAGTGCTAGAGACAGGAGGACTAGCGAGTTCTACAATGAGCAGTTCTTC. It codes for CSARDRRTSEFYNEQFF.

To note about this clonotype: One end of the junction fails to match germline, which may point to a read error. V usage is TRBV12-3 or TRBV12-4 and J usage is TRBJ1-1; TRBD1 aligns across 9 bases. CDR3 length equals 14 residues. Here the CDR3 DNA reads TGTGTCAGCAGTGGGGGACAGGGAAACACCGAAGCTTTCTTT. It codes for CVSSGGQGNTEAFF.

By sample fraction, this clonotype is medium-sized. V usage is TRBV5-1 and J usage is TRBJ1-2; no reliable D call. V was clipped by 4 bases and J by 0 bases, with 13 bases between them. CDR1 and CDR2 (germline): SGHRS, YFSETQ. The CDR3 has 15 residues. The CDR3 region has the DNA TGCGCCAGCAGCCCGGGAGACTTTCCTAACTATGGCTACACCTTC. Translated, it gives CASSPGDFPNYGYTF.